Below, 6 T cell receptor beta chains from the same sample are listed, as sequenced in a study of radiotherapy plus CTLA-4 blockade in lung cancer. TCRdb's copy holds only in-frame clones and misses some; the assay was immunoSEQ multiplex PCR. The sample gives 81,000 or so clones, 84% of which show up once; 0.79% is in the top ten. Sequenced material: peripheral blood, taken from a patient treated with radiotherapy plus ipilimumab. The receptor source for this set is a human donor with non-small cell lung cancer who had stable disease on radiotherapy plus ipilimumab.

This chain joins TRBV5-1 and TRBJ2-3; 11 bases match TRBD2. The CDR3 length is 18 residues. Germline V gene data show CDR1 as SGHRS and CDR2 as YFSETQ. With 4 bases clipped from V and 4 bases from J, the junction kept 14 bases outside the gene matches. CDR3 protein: CASSRRSPGTSGPDTQYF. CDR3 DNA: TGCGCCAGCAGCCGGAGGTCTCCAGGGACTAGCGGACCAGATACGCAGTATTTT.

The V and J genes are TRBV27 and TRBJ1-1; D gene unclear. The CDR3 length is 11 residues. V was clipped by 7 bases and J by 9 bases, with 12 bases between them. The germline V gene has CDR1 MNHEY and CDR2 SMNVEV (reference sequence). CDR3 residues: CASTADGKAFF. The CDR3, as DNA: TGTGCCAGCACCGCGGACGGAAAAGCTTTCTTT.

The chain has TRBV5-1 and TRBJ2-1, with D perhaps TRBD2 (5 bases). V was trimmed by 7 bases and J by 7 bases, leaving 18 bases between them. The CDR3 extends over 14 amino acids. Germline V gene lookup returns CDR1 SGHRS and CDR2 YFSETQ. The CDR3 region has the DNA TGCGCCAGCGCCCCGATCCATAGGGAGAATGAGCAGTTCTTC. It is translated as CASAPIHRENEQFF.

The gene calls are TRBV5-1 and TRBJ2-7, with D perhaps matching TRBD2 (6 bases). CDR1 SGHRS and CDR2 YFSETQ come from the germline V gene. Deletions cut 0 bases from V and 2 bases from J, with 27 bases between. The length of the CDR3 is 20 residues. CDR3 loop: CASSLAPIGNVFAGTYEQYF. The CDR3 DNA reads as TGCGCCAGCAGCTTGGCCCCAATCGGGAACGTATTCGCGGGGACCTACGAGCAGTACTTC. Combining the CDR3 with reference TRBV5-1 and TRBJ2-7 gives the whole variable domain KAGVTQTPRYLIKTRGQQVTLSCSPISGHRSVSWYQQTPGQGLQFLFEYFSETQRNKGNFPGRFSGRQFSNSRSEMNVSTLELGDSALYLCASSLAPIGNVFAGTYEQYFGPGTRLTVT.

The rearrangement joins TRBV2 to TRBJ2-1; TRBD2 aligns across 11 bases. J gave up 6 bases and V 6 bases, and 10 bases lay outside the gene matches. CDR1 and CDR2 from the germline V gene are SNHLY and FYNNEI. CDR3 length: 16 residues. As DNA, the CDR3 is TGTGCCAGCAGGGCCCGGACTAGCGGGTTGTCCAATGAGCAGTTCTTC. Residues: CASRARTSGLSNEQFF.

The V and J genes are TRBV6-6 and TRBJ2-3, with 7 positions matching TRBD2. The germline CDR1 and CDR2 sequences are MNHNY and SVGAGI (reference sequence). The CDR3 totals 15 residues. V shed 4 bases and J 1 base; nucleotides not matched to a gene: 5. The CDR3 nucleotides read TGTGCCAGCAGTTCCCAAGGGAGGGGCACAGATACGCAGTATTTT. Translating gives CASSSQGRGTDTQYF.